The 10 T cell receptor beta chains below were found in one sample sequenced in a study of blood T cells in healthy people across ages. The use of a sample-barcoded 5' primer and a J-beta primer mix characterized a second PCR of about 7 to 12 cycles. TCRdb reanalysed the 5' RACE reads using MiXCR and keeps one entry per CDR3 protein. This sample has hundreds of thousands of distinct CDR3 sequences; roughly 34% occur once, and the top ten carry around 13%. The sample was blood. The receptors originated from a man aged 18 to 30 in good health.

This clonotype has more than one count but fewer than ten. The J gene is TRBJ1-1, the V gene TRBV29-1; 10 bases align to TRBD1. The ends lost 7 bases at V and 0 bases at J; junction bases unmatched: 8. Germline CDR1 SQVTM, CDR2 ANQGSEA. The CDR3 is 15 residues long. The CDR3 nucleotides read TGCAGCGGCAGACAGGGGGCAGGAGTGAACACTGAAGCTTTCTTT. It is translated as CSGRQGAGVNTEAFF.

A remark on this clonotype: Relative to the germline gene, one junction end is altered; a read error may explain this. The chain recombines TRBV7-6 with TRBJ2-4; 9 bases line up with TRBD1. The CDR3 sequence is 13 residues long. Germline CDR1 SGHVS, CDR2 FNYEAQ. The CDR3 nucleotides are TGTACCAGCAGCTTAGGACAGGGGAGGGAGCAGTACTTC. Protein: CTSSLGQGREQYF.

The V gene is TRBV5-1, the J gene TRBJ2-3; possibly TRBD1 or TRBD2 for D (5 bases each). In germline, CDR1 is SGHRS, CDR2 YFSETQ. The CDR3 length is 16 residues. Trimming left V 4 bases short and J 0 bases short, with 15 bases between. CDR3 residues: CASSPWGRTSTDTQYF. In DNA, the CDR3 is TGCGCCAGCAGCCCCTGGGGGAGAACTAGCACAGATACGCAGTATTTT.

The chain employs TRBV12-3 or TRBV12-4 and TRBJ1-1; D is possibly TRBD1 (6 bases). The CDR3 contains 16 residues. The V and J ends lost 6 bases and 5 bases respectively, with 22 bases between them. The CDR3 loop is CASSPPTRGGRTEAFF. CDR3 DNA: TGTGCCAGCAGCCCCCCTACCCGAGGGGGGAGAACTGAAGCTTTCTTT.

The sample holds many counts of this clonotype. The genes are TRBV7-9 and TRBJ2-1; 8 nucleotides align to TRBD1. The CDR3 length is 14 residues. Germline V gene lookup returns CDR1 SEHNR and CDR2 FQNEAQ (reference sequence). J was trimmed by 5 bases and V by 2 bases; bases with no gene match: 2. The CDR3: CASSLLDRDNEQFF. The CDR3 nucleotides read TGTGCCAGCAGCTTACTGGACAGGGACAATGAGCAGTTCTTC.

To note about this clonotype: This clone may be a read error of a much larger clone one base away. The chain recombines TRBV7-2 with TRBJ2-7; TRBD2 might be the D (7 bases). V shed 6 bases and J shed 7 bases, with 19 bases lying between them. CDR1 is SGHTA, CDR2 FQGNSA, per germline. This CDR3 is 14 amino acids long. CDR3 bases: TGTGCCAGCAGGTGGGGGGGCTCCTACAATGAGCAGTACTTC. It yields the protein CASRWGGSYNEQYF.

There are many counts of this clonotype. CDR3 coding DNA: TGTGCCAGCAGTTTACGGACAGGGGAGGTTGGGACCCAGTACTTC. It yields the protein CASSLRTGEVGTQYF. The chain carries TRBV12-3 or TRBV12-4 and TRBJ2-5, with 9 bases aligning to TRBD1. V lost 2 bases to trimming and J lost 7 bases; unmatched junction nucleotides: 8. The CDR3 spans 15 residues.

DNA for the CDR3: TGCGCCAGCAGCGACGGACGGGCCGGGGGCTATGGCTACACCTTC. Protein: CASSDGRAGGYGYTF. The chain links TRBV5-1 to TRBJ1-2, with D perhaps matching TRBD1 (5 bases). The V end lost 4 bases, the J end lost 4 bases, and 17 bases lay between the germline ends. The germline CDR1 and CDR2 sequences are SGHRS and YFSETQ. This CDR3 has 15 residues.

This clonotype was observed a few times. The chain employs TRBV12-3 or TRBV12-4 and TRBJ2-5; 9 bases fit TRBD2. The CDR3 is 17 amino acids. J lost 4 bases, V lost 1 base, and 10 bases had no gene match. Here the CDR3 reads CASSLGSGTSRGETQYF. CDR3 DNA: TGTGCCAGCAGTTTAGGCTCCGGGACTAGCAGAGGAGAGACCCAGTACTTC.

The chain employs TRBV7-2 and TRBJ2-4; 8 bases fit TRBD1. The CDR3 contains 16 residues. The germline V gene encodes CDR1 SGHTA and CDR2 FQGNSA. The J segment lost 2 bases and the V segment lost 1 base, leaving 4 bases of the junction unmatched. The CDR3 loop is CASSLVNRGTKNIQYF. CDR3 coding DNA: TGTGCCAGCAGCTTAGTGAACAGGGGGACCAAAAACATTCAGTACTTC.